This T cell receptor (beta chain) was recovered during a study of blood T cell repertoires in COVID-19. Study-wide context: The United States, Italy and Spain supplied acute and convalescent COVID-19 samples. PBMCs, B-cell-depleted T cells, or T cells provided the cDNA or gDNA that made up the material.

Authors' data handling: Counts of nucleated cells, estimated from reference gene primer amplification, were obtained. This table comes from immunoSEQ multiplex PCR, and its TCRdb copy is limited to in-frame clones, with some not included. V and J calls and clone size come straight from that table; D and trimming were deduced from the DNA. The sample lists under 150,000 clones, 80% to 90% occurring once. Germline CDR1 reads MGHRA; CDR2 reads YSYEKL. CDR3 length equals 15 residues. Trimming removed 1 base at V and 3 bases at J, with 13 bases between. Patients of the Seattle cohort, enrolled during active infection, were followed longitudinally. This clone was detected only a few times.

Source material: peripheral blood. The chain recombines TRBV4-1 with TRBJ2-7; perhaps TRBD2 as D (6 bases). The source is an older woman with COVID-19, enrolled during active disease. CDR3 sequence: CASSQVSVTSYEQYF. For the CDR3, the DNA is TGCGCCAGCAGCCAAGTTAGCGTGACTAGCTACGAGCAGTACTTC.